This T cell receptor beta chain was sequenced for a study of blood T cell repertoires in COVID-19. Study summary: Samples came from the United States, Italy and Spain, spanning acute and convalescent COVID-19.

In the original workflow: Amplification of reference gene primers provided the estimated nucleated cell counts. Libraries were prepared by immunoSEQ multiplex PCR; TCRdb keeps only in-frame clonotypes and omits some of them. The D gene and trimming were derived from the DNA, and the V and J assignments and clone size from that table. The sample carries approximately 300,000 clones, 80% to 90% recorded once. This clone has more than one count but fewer than ten. Living in about two dozen US areas, the participants were between roughly 18 and 89 years of age. Membership in each cohort depended on participant-reported clinical history. The sequencing sample was made of PBMCs or T cells enriched from blood (not recorded which). This TCR derives from a woman aged 25-40 years who had recovered from COVID-19.

CDR3 DNA sequence: TGTGCCAGCAGTGAATGGGCGGGGCTTCAAGAGACCCAGTACTTC. Encoded protein: CASSEWAGLQETQYF. The rearrangement links TRBV2 to TRBJ2-5, with D possibly being TRBD2 (6 bases). This CDR3 contains 15 residues. V lost 2 bases and J lost 2, with 12 bases in between. The germline V gene has CDR1 SNHLY and CDR2 FYNNEI.